Listed below are T cell receptor beta chains from one sample, sequenced in a study of CD8 T cells in Susac syndrome. TCRdb analysed the immunoSEQ multiplex PCR reads with MiXCR anew, one entry per CDR3 protein. The sample lists fewer than 90,000 distinct CDR3 sequences; 85% to 95% were seen once. Material for sequencing was CD8+ T cells from PBMCs. The receptors derive from a human donor with Susac syndrome. Each CDR3 is given with its conserved first and last residue. A D gene is named only where the DNA matches it firmly. Size values are once, few and many counts, or a class for expanded clones, and some rows have none.

TRBD2	.	TRBV6-1	TRBJ2-1	CAGAPPGLASSEQFF	TGTGCCGGCGCACCTCCGGGACTAGCATCTAGTGAGCAGTTCTTC
.	.	TRBV7-9	TRBJ2-2	CASSLAKNTGELFF	TGTGCCAGCAGCTTGGCGAAAAACACCGGGGAGCTGTTTTTT
TRBD2	.	TRBV5-1	TRBJ2-1	CASSLGGEGYNEQFF	TGCGCCAGCAGCTTGGGGGGGGAGGGATACAATGAGCAGTTCTTC
.	.	TRBV9	TRBJ2-7	CASSVGNNYEQYF	TGTGCCAGCAGCGTAGGGAACAACTACGAGCAGTACTTC
TRBD1	.	TRBV7-6	TRBJ2-7	CASSHRGGSYEQYF	TGTGCCAGCAGCCACAGGGGCGGGTCCTACGAGCAGTACTTC
.	.	TRBV2	TRBJ1-1	CASRQGWGNTEAFF	TGTGCCAGCAGACAGGGTTGGGGGAACACTGAAGCTTTCTTT
TRBD2	few	TRBV9	TRBJ2-7	CASSLGTSGNQEQYF	TGTGCCAGCAGTCTCGGGACTAGCGGGAATCAGGAGCAGTACTTC
.	.	TRBV12-3/TRBV12-4	TRBJ2-2	CASSRLTGELFF	TGTGCCAGCAGTCGACTTACCGGGGAGCTGTTTTTT
.	.	TRBV20-1	TRBJ2-3	CSARWGTDTQYF	TGCAGTGCTCGCTGGGGAACAGATACGCAGTATTTT
TRBD1	.	TRBV5-6	TRBJ2-7	CASSPGTGTHEQYF	TGTGCCAGCAGCCCCGGGACAGGGACCCACGAGCAGTACTTC
.	.	TRBV3-1	TRBJ1-1	CASSHQIGNTEAFF	TGTGCCAGCAGCCACCAGATCGGGAACACTGAAGCTTTCTTT
.	.	TRBV2	TRBJ1-2	CASRGSLTQGYGYTF	TGTGCCAGCAGGGGGAGTTTGACCCAGGGCTATGGCTACACCTTC
TRBD1	.	TRBV4-1	TRBJ1-1	CASSQDRQGARVGTEAFF	TGCGCCAGCAGCCAAGATAGGCAGGGGGCAAGAGTGGGAACTGAAGCTTTCTTT
.	.	TRBV24-1	TRBJ2-2	CATSDPNTGELFF	TGTGCCACCAGTGACCCGAACACCGGGGAGCTGTTTTTT
.	.	TRBV30	TRBJ2-7	CAWSVGIGTYEQYF	TGTGCCTGGAGTGTAGGAATAGGGACCTACGAGCAGTACTTC
TRBD1	.	TRBV11-2	TRBJ2-1	CASPGTGVRSYNEQFF	TGTGCCAGTCCCGGGACAGGGGTTAGATCCTACAATGAGCAGTTCTTC
.	.	TRBV20-1	TRBJ2-1	CSARLGGNEQFF	TGCAGTGCTAGATTGGGGGGTAATGAGCAGTTCTTC
.	.	TRBV7-9	TRBJ1-4	CASYHTDRGPATNEKLFF	TGTGCCAGCTACCATACCGACCGGGGCCCTGCAACTAATGAAAAACTGTTTTTT
.	.	TRBV28	TRBJ2-5	CASSLEYSQETQYF	TGTGCCAGCAGTTTAGAATACAGCCAAGAGACCCAGTACTTC
TRBD2	.	TRBV20-1	TRBJ2-1	CSAREGTSVFDEQFF	TGCAGTGCTAGAGAAGGGACTAGCGTCTTCGATGAGCAGTTCTTC